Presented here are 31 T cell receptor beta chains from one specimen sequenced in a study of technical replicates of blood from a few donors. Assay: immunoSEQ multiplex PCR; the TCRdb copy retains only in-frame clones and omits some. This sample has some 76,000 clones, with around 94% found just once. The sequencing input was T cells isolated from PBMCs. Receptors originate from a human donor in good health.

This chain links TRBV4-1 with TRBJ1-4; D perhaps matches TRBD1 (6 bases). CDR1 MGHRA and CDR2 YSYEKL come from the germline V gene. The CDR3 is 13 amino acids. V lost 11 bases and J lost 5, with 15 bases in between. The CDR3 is CAGAQGPNEKLFF. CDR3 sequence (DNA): TGCGCCGGCGCACAGGGCCCCAATGAAAAACTGTTTTTT.

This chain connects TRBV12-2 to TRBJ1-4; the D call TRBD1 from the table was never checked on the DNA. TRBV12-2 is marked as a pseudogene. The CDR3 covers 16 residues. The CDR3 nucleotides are TGTGCAAGTCGCGATAATAGGGCAGGGAAAAATGAAAAACTGTTTTTT. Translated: CASRDNRAGKNEKLFF.

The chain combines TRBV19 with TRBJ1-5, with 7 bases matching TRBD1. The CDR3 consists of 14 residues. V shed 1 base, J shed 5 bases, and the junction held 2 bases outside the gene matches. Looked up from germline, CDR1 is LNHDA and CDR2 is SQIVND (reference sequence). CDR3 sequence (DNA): TGTGCCAGTAGTATAGGACAGGGCCATCAGCCCCAGCATTTT. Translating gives CASSIGQGHQPQHF.

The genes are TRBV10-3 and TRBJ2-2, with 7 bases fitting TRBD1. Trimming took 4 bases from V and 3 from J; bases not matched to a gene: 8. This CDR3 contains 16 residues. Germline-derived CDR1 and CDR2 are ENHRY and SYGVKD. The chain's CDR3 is CAISAFRDSHTGELFF. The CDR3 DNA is TGTGCCATCAGTGCCTTCCGGGACAGCCACACCGGGGAGCTGTTTTTT.

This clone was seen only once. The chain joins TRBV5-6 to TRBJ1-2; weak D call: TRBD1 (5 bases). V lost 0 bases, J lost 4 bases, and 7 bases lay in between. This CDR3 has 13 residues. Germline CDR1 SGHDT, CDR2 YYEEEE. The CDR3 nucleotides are TGTGCCAGCAGCTTGGGACAGCGCTATGGCTACACCTTC. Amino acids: CASSLGQRYGYTF.

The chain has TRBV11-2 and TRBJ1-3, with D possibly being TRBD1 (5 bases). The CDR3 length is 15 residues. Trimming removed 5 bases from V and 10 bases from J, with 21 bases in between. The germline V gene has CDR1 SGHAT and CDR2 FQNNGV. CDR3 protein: CASSIRQSLIGTIYF. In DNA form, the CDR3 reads TGTGCCAGCAGCATCAGACAGTCCTTGATCGGGACCATATATTTT. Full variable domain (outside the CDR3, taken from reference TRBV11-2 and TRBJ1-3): EAGVAQSPRYKIIEKRQSVAFWCNPISGHATLYWYQQILGQGPKLLIQFQNNGVVDDSQLPKDRFSAERLKGVDSTLKIQPAKLEDSAVYLCASSIRQSLIGTIYFGEGSWLTVV.

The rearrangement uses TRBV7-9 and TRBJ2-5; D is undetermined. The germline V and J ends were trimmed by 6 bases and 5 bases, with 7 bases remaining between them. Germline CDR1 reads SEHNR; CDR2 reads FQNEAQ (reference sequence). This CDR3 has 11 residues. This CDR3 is CASSARETQYF. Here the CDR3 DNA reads TGTGCCAGCAGTGCCAGGGAGACCCAGTACTTC.

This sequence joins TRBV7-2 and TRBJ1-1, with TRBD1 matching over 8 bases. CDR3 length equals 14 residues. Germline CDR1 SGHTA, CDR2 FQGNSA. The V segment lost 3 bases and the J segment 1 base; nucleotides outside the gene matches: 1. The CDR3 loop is CASSLGTGNTEAFF. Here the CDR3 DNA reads TGTGCCAGCAGCTTGGGGACAGGGAACACTGAAGCTTTCTTT.

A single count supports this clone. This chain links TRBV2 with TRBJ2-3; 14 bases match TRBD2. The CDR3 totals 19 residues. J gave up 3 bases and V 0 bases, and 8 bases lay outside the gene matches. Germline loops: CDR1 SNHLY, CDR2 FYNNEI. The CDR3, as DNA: TGTGCCAGCAGTGAAGCGCTTATTTGGACTAGCGGGAGGACAGATACGCAGTATTTT. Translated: CASSEALIWTSGRTDTQYF. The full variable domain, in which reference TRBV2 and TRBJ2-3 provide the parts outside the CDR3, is EPEVTQTPSHQVTQMGQEVILRCVPISNHLYFYWYRQILGQKVEFLVSFYNNEISEKSEIFDDQFSVERPDGSNFTLKIRSTKLEDSAMYFCASSEALIWTSGRTDTQYFGPGTRLTVL.

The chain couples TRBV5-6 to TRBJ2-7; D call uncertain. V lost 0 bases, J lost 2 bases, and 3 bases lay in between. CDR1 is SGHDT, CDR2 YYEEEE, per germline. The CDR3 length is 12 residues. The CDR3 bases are TGTGCCAGCAGCTTGGCTGCCTACGAGCAGTACTTC. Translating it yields CASSLAAYEQYF.

The CDR3 spells CASSPEQGANYGYTF. CDR3 bases: TGCGCCAGCAGCCCGGAACAGGGGGCGAACTATGGCTACACCTTC. The rearrangement links TRBV5-1 to TRBJ1-2, with 9 bases identical to TRBD1. With V trimmed by 4 bases and J by 2 bases, 6 bases remained unmatched. Germline V lookup: CDR1 SGHRS, CDR2 YFSETQ. This CDR3 contains 15 residues.

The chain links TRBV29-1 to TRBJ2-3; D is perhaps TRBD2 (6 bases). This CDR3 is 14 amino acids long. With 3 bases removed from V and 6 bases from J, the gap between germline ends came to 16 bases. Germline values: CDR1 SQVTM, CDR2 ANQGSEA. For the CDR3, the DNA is TGCAGCGTTGAGGGGGGATACGTTCTCGATACGCAGTATTTT. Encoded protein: CSVEGGYVLDTQYF.

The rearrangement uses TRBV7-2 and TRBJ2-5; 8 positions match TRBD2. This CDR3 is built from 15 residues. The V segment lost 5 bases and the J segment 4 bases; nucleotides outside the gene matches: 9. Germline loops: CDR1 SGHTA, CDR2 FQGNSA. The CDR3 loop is CASSPPNSGIETQYF. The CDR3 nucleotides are TGTGCCAGCAGCCCCCCGAATAGCGGGATAGAGACCCAGTACTTC.

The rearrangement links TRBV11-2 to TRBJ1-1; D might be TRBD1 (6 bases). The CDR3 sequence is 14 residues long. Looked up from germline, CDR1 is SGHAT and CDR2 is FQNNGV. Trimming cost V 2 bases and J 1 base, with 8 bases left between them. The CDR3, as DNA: TGTGCCAGCAGCTTACAGGGGAGGAACACTGAAGCTTTCTTT. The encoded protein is CASSLQGRNTEAFF.

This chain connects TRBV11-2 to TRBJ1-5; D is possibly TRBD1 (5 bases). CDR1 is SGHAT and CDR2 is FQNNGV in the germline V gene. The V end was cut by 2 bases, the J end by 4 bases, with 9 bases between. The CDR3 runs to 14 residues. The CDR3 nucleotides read TGTGCCAGCAGCTTAACAGGTGATAATCAGCCCCAGCATTTT. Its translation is CASSLTGDNQPQHF.

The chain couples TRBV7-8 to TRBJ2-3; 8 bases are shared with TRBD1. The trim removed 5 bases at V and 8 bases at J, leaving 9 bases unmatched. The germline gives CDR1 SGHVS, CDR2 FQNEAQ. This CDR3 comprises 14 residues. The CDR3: CASSPGQGATTQYF. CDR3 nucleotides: TGTGCCAGCAGCCCAGGACAGGGAGCTACTACGCAGTATTTT.

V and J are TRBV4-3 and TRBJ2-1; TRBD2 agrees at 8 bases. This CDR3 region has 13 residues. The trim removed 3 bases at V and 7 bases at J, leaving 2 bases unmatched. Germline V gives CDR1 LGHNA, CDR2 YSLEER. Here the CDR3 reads CASSQIAGNEQFF. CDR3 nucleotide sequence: TGCGCCAGCAGCCAGATAGCGGGAAATGAGCAGTTCTTC.

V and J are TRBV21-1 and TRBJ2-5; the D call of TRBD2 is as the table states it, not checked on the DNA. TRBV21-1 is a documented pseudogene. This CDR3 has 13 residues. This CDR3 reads CASSKELQETQYF. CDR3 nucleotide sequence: TGTGCCAGCAGCAAAGAACTTCAAGAGACCCAGTACTTC.

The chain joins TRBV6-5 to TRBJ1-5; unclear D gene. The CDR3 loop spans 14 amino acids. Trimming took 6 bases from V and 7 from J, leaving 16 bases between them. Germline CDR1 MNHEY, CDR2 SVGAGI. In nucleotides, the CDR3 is TGTGCCAGCAGATCAAGTCCCTCCGGGCAGCCCCAGCATTTT. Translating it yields CASRSSPSGQPQHF.

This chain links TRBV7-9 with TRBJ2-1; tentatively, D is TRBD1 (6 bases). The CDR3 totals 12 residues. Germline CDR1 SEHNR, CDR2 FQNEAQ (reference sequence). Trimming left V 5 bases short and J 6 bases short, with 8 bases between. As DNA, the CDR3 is TGTGCCAGCAGCCCGACAGGCAATGAGCAGTTCTTC. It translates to CASSPTGNEQFF.

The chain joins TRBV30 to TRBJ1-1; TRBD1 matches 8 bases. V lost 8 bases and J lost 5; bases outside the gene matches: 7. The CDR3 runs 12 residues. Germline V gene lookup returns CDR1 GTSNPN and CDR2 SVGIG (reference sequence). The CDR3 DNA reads TGTGCCCGGGACAGGCCGGGGACTGAAGCTTTCTTT. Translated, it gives CARDRPGTEAFF.

This CDR3 reads CASSLGTLGYEQYF. For the CDR3, the DNA is TGTGCCAGCAGCCTGGGGACATTGGGCTACGAGCAGTACTTC. The V call is TRBV11-2, the J call TRBJ2-7; a weak D match, TRBD1 (6 bases). The CDR3 extends over 14 amino acids. Looked up from germline, CDR1 is SGHAT and CDR2 is FQNNGV. V lost 5 bases and J 3 bases, leaving 14 bases between the germline ends.

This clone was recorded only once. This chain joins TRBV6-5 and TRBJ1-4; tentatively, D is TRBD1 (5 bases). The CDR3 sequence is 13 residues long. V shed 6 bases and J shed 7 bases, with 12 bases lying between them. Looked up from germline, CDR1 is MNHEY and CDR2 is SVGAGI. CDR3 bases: TGTGCCAGCAGCAGACAGTCGGGTGAAAAACTGTTTTTT. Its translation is CASSRQSGEKLFF.

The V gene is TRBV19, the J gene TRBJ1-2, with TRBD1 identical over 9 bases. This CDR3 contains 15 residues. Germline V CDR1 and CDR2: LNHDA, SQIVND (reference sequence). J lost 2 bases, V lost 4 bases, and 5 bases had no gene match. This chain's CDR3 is CASSTGTGSNYGYTF. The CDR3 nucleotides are TGTGCCAGTAGTACCGGGACAGGGTCCAACTATGGCTACACCTTC.

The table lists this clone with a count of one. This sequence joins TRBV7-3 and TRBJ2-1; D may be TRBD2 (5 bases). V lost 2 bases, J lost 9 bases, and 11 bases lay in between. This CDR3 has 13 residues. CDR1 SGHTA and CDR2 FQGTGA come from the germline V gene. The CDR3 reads CASSLGPGSEQFF. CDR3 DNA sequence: TGTGCCAGCAGCTTAGGACCGGGGTCTGAGCAGTTCTTC.

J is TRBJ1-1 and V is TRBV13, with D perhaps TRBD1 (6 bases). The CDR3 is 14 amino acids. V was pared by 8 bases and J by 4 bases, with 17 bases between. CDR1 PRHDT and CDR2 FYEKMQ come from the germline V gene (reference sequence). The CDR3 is CASCKGGVVTEAFF. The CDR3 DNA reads TGTGCCAGCTGTAAAGGGGGGGTGGTCACTGAAGCTTTCTTT.

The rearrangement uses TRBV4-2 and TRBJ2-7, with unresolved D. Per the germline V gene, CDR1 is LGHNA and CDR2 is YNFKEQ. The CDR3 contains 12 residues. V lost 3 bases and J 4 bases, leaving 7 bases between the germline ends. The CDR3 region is CASSHGRYEQYF. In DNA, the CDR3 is TGTGCCAGCAGCCACGGCAGGTACGAGCAGTACTTC.

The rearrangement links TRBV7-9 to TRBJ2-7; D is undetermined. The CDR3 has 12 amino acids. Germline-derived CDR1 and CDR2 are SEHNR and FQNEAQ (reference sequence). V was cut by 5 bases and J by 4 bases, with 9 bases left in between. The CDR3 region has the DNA TGTGCCAGCAGCGCCGAGTCGTACGAGCAGTACTTC. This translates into CASSAESYEQYF.

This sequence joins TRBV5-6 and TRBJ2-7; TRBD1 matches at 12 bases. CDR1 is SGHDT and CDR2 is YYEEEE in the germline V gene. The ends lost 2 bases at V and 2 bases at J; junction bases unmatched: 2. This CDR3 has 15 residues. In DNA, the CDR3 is TGTGCCAGCAGCTTCGGGACAGGGGGCGCCTACGAGCAGTACTTC. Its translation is CASSFGTGGAYEQYF. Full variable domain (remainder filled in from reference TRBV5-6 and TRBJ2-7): DAGVTQSPTHLIKTRGQQVTLRCSPKSGHDTVSWYQQALGQGPQFIFQYYEEEERQRGNFPDRFSGHQFPNYSSELNVNALLLGDSALYLCASSFGTGGAYEQYFGPGTRLTVT.

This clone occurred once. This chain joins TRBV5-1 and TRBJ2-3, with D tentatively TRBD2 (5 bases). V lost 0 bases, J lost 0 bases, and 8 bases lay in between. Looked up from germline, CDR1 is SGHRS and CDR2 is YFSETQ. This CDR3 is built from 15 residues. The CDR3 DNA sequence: TGCGCCAGCAGCTTGGGAGGGCCAAGCACAGATACGCAGTATTTT. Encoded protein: CASSLGGPSTDTQYF.

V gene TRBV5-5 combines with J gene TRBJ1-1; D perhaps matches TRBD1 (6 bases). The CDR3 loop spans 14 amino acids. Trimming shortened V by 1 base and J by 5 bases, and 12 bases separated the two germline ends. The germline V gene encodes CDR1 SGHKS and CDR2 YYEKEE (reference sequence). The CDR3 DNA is TGTGCCAGCAGCTTGCAGGGGTTAGGAACTGAAGCTTTCTTT. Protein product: CASSLQGLGTEAFF.